A selection of T cell receptor beta chains follows, all from one sample in a study of cytomegalovirus exposure and HLA in healthy donors. Assay used: immunoSEQ multiplex PCR; TCRdb lists only in-frame clones, some missing. The table lists 100,000 to 120,000 clones, over 60% of them singletons. Input material: PBMCs. Source of these receptors: a middle-aged man in good health and CMV-seropositive. The CDR3 runs from the conserved cysteine through the conserved F or W. A D gene is named only where the DNA matches it firmly. Size values are once, few and many counts, or a class for expanded clones, and some rows have none.

v_call: TRBV2
clone_size: few
j_call: TRBJ2-5
d_call: -
cdr3_aa: CASSSREETQYF
cdr3_nt: TGTGCCAGTAGCTCCAGGGAAGAGACCCAGTACTTC

v_call: TRBV4-2
clone_size: -
j_call: TRBJ1-1
d_call: -
cdr3_aa: CASSQDPGESTEAFF
cdr3_nt: TGTGCCAGCAGCCAAGATCCGGGGGAGAGCACTGAAGCTTTCTTT

v_call: TRBV15
clone_size: -
j_call: TRBJ1-4
d_call: -
cdr3_aa: CATSRGATNEKLFF
cdr3_nt: TGTGCCACCAGCAGGGGAGCAACTAATGAAAAACTGTTTTTT

v_call: TRBV7-2
clone_size: -
j_call: TRBJ2-3
d_call: TRBD2
cdr3_aa: CASSFSSGGGDTQYF
cdr3_nt: TGTGCCAGCAGCTTCAGTAGCGGGGGCGGAGATACGCAGTATTTT

v_call: TRBV27
clone_size: -
j_call: TRBJ2-1
d_call: -
cdr3_aa: CASMIRRAGVGNEQFF
cdr3_nt: TGTGCCAGCATGATCAGGCGGGCAGGAGTTGGCAATGAGCAGTTCTTC

v_call: TRBV28
clone_size: once
j_call: TRBJ2-7
d_call: TRBD1
cdr3_aa: CASSLSPGQGQYF
cdr3_nt: TGTGCCAGCAGTTTATCCCCGGGACAGGGACAGTACTTC

v_call: TRBV10-3
clone_size: -
j_call: TRBJ1-1
d_call: -
cdr3_aa: CAISGQTGEAFF
cdr3_nt: TGTGCCATCAGTGGACAGACCGGGGAAGCTTTCTTT

v_call: TRBV7-2
clone_size: -
j_call: TRBJ1-2
d_call: -
cdr3_aa: CASSVQPHGDYGYTF
cdr3_nt: TGTGCCAGCAGCGTACAACCTCACGGGGACTATGGCTACACCTTC

v_call: TRBV27
clone_size: -
j_call: TRBJ1-5
d_call: -
cdr3_aa: CASSLVRGGNQPQHF
cdr3_nt: TGTGCCAGCAGTTTGGTCAGGGGTGGAAATCAGCCCCAGCATTTT

v_call: TRBV11-2
clone_size: once
j_call: TRBJ2-5
d_call: TRBD1
cdr3_aa: CASTQYLTGNRETQYF
cdr3_nt: TGTGCCAGCACACAATACCTGACAGGGAATAGGGAGACCCAGTACTTC

v_call: TRBV7-2
clone_size: -
j_call: TRBJ2-7
d_call: TRBD2
cdr3_aa: CASSLTSGIGEQYF
cdr3_nt: TGTGCCAGCAGCTTGACTAGCGGGATAGGGGAGCAGTACTTC

v_call: TRBV7-9
clone_size: -
j_call: TRBJ2-1
d_call: TRBD2
cdr3_aa: CASSLGLAGGNEQFF
cdr3_nt: TGTGCCAGCAGCTTAGGACTAGCGGGGGGGAATGAGCAGTTCTTC

v_call: TRBV18
clone_size: -
j_call: TRBJ2-6
d_call: -
cdr3_aa: CASSPPMKTASGANVLTF
cdr3_nt: TGTGCCAGCTCACCACCGATGAAGACAGCCTCTGGGGCCAACGTCCTGACTTTC

v_call: TRBV4-3
clone_size: -
j_call: TRBJ2-1
d_call: -
cdr3_aa: CASSQASGYNEQFF
cdr3_nt: TGCGCCAGCAGCCAAGCCTCCGGCTACAATGAGCAGTTCTTC

v_call: TRBV11-3
clone_size: -
j_call: TRBJ2-5
d_call: -
cdr3_aa: CASSFGDAQYF
cdr3_nt: TGTGCCAGCAGCTTCGGGGATGCCCAGTACTTC

v_call: TRBV7-2
clone_size: -
j_call: TRBJ2-7
d_call: TRBD1
cdr3_aa: CASSLGGTGTYEQYF
cdr3_nt: TGTGCCAGCAGCCTCGGAGGGACAGGGACCTACGAGCAGTACTTC

v_call: TRBV7-3
clone_size: -
j_call: TRBJ1-1
d_call: -
cdr3_aa: CASSLTPGAGVNTEAFF
cdr3_nt: TGTGCCAGCAGCTTAACCCCAGGGGCAGGAGTGAACACTGAAGCTTTCTTT

v_call: TRBV4-1
clone_size: -
j_call: TRBJ1-2
d_call: TRBD1
cdr3_aa: CASSQVGTDVYGYTF
cdr3_nt: TGCGCCAGCAGCCAAGTCGGGACAGACGTCTATGGCTACACCTTC

v_call: TRBV19
clone_size: -
j_call: TRBJ1-1
d_call: -
cdr3_aa: CASSIIRSGWGNTEAFF
cdr3_nt: TGTGCCAGTAGTATCATTCGTTCAGGGTGGGGTAACACTGAAGCTTTCTTT

v_call: TRBV7-3
clone_size: -
j_call: TRBJ2-1
d_call: -
cdr3_aa: CASSSPGRTINEQFF
cdr3_nt: TGTGCCAGCAGCTCCCCGGGAAGGACTATCAATGAGCAGTTCTTC

v_call: TRBV28
clone_size: -
j_call: TRBJ2-7
d_call: -
cdr3_aa: CASSLPGQRGYEQYF
cdr3_nt: TGTGCCAGCAGTTTACCGGGACAGCGGGGGTACGAGCAGTACTTC

v_call: TRBV6-1
clone_size: -
j_call: TRBJ2-7
d_call: TRBD2
cdr3_aa: CASKILAGGTYEQYF
cdr3_nt: TGTGCCAGCAAAATACTAGCGGGGGGGACCTACGAGCAGTACTTC

v_call: TRBV5-6
clone_size: -
j_call: TRBJ1-5
d_call: -
cdr3_aa: CASSFWAGLNQPQHF
cdr3_nt: TGTGCCAGCAGCTTCTGGGCAGGTCTTAATCAGCCCCAGCATTTT

v_call: TRBV5-4
clone_size: -
j_call: TRBJ2-7
d_call: TRBD1
cdr3_aa: CASSPSGQGVYEQYF
cdr3_nt: TGTGCCAGCAGCCCCTCAGGACAGGGGGTCTACGAGCAGTACTTC

v_call: TRBV15
clone_size: -
j_call: TRBJ2-6
d_call: -
cdr3_aa: CATSDGQGTGANGLTF
cdr3_nt: TGTGCCACCAGCGACGGTCAGGGAACTGGGGCCAACGGCCTGACTTTC

v_call: TRBV28
clone_size: -
j_call: TRBJ1-2
d_call: -
cdr3_aa: CASTDDRFYGYTF
cdr3_nt: TGTGCCAGCACCGACGACAGGTTCTATGGCTACACCTTC

v_call: TRBV19
clone_size: once
j_call: TRBJ1-5
d_call: -
cdr3_aa: CASSIRRGQPQHF
cdr3_nt: TGTGCCAGTAGTATCAGGAGAGGGCAGCCCCAGCATTTT

v_call: TRBV10-3
clone_size: -
j_call: TRBJ2-7
d_call: TRBD1
cdr3_aa: CATLAGDRVSYEQYF
cdr3_nt: TGTGCCACCCTTGCAGGAGACAGGGTTAGCTACGAGCAGTACTTC

v_call: TRBV29-1
clone_size: few
j_call: TRBJ2-7
d_call: -
cdr3_aa: CSVGQPGYEQYF
cdr3_nt: TGCAGCGTTGGGCAGCCAGGCTACGAGCAGTACTTC

v_call: TRBV2
clone_size: -
j_call: TRBJ2-6
d_call: -
cdr3_aa: CASSRRQGLSGANVLTF
cdr3_nt: TGTGCCAGCAGTCGGAGACAGGGACTCTCTGGGGCCAACGTCCTGACTTTC

v_call: TRBV18
clone_size: -
j_call: TRBJ2-6
d_call: TRBD1
cdr3_aa: CASSPRWTGEDNVLTF
cdr3_nt: TGTGCCAGCTCACCAAGGTGGACAGGGGAAGACAACGTCCTGACTTTC

v_call: TRBV7-3
clone_size: -
j_call: TRBJ1-1
d_call: TRBD1
cdr3_aa: CASSWTGNTEAFF
cdr3_nt: TGTGCCAGCAGCTGGACAGGGAACACTGAAGCTTTCTTT

v_call: TRBV5-4
clone_size: -
j_call: TRBJ1-2
d_call: TRBD1
cdr3_aa: CASSLDPGGYGYTF
cdr3_nt: TGTGCCAGCAGCTTGGATCCAGGGGGCTATGGCTACACCTTC

v_call: TRBV6-1
clone_size: few
j_call: TRBJ1-2
d_call: TRBD1
cdr3_aa: CASSAPWTGISNYGYTF
cdr3_nt: TGTGCCAGCAGTGCCCCTTGGACAGGGATAAGTAACTATGGCTACACCTTC

v_call: TRBV14
clone_size: -
j_call: TRBJ1-2
d_call: TRBD1
cdr3_aa: CASSPPGQRPYGYTF
cdr3_nt: TGTGCCAGCAGCCCGCCGGGACAGCGACCGTATGGCTACACCTTC

v_call: TRBV28
clone_size: -
j_call: TRBJ2-2
d_call: -
cdr3_aa: CASSLRRQVTSGELFF
cdr3_nt: TGTGCCAGCAGTTTACGACGGCAGGTCACGTCCGGGGAGCTGTTTTTT

v_call: TRBV30
clone_size: -
j_call: TRBJ1-6
d_call: -
cdr3_aa: CAWRAGKESSPLHF
cdr3_nt: TGTGCCTGGAGAGCAGGGAAGGAAAGCTCACCCCTCCACTTT

v_call: TRBV18
clone_size: -
j_call: TRBJ2-7
d_call: -
cdr3_aa: CASSPGPEYEQYF
cdr3_nt: TGTGCCAGCTCACCTGGGCCAGAGTACGAGCAGTACTTC

v_call: TRBV11-3
clone_size: -
j_call: TRBJ2-5
d_call: TRBD1
cdr3_aa: CASSLLDMYGTGQETQYF
cdr3_nt: TGTGCCAGCAGCTTATTGGATATGTACGGGACAGGGCAAGAGACCCAGTACTTC

v_call: TRBV9
clone_size: -
j_call: TRBJ2-5
d_call: -
cdr3_aa: CASSATGYQETQYF
cdr3_nt: TGTGCCAGCAGCGCCACAGGCTACCAAGAGACCCAGTACTTC

v_call: TRBV27
clone_size: few
j_call: TRBJ2-5
d_call: TRBD1
cdr3_aa: CASSSGTGHWETQYF
cdr3_nt: TGTGCCAGCAGTTCCGGGACAGGGCATTGGGAGACCCAGTACTTC

v_call: TRBV27
clone_size: -
j_call: TRBJ2-1
d_call: TRBD1
cdr3_aa: CASGNRGLYNEQFF
cdr3_nt: TGTGCCAGCGGGAACAGGGGGCTCTACAATGAGCAGTTCTTC

v_call: TRBV27
clone_size: medium-sized
j_call: TRBJ2-1
d_call: -
cdr3_aa: CASGNARSSYNEQFF
cdr3_nt: TGTGCCAGCGGCAACGCGAGGAGCTCCTACAATGAGCAGTTCTTC

v_call: TRBV12-5
clone_size: -
j_call: TRBJ2-1
d_call: -
cdr3_aa: CASGQDGGGSGSYNEQFF
cdr3_nt: TGTGCTAGTGGTCAGGATGGGGGCGGGAGCGGCTCCTACAATGAGCAGTTCTTC

v_call: TRBV10-3
clone_size: -
j_call: TRBJ2-1
d_call: -
cdr3_aa: CAISERAGSSYNEQFF
cdr3_nt: TGTGCCATCAGTGAGCGGGCGGGGAGCTCCTACAATGAGCAGTTCTTC

v_call: TRBV13
clone_size: -
j_call: TRBJ2-4
d_call: -
cdr3_aa: CASSLLSAGAKNIQYF
cdr3_nt: TGTGCCAGCAGCTTACTATCGGCGGGAGCCAAAAACATTCAGTACTTC

v_call: TRBV27
clone_size: -
j_call: TRBJ1-2
d_call: -
cdr3_aa: CASSYRGAYGYTF
cdr3_nt: TGTGCCAGCAGTTATCGGGGGGCCTATGGCTACACCTTC

v_call: TRBV2
clone_size: -
j_call: TRBJ2-7
d_call: -
cdr3_aa: CASSPRPRVYEQYF
cdr3_nt: TGTGCCAGCAGTCCCCGGCCCCGGGTCTACGAGCAGTACTTC

v_call: TRBV5-8
clone_size: -
j_call: TRBJ1-1
d_call: TRBD1
cdr3_aa: CASSMGDRGNTEAFF
cdr3_nt: TGTGCCAGCAGCATGGGGGACAGGGGGAACACTGAAGCTTTCTTT

v_call: TRBV2
clone_size: -
j_call: TRBJ2-7
d_call: -
cdr3_aa: CASGSGLRRRYF
cdr3_nt: TGTGCCAGCGGATCGGGACTCCGAAGGCGGTACTTC

v_call: TRBV7-2
clone_size: -
j_call: TRBJ1-2
d_call: -
cdr3_aa: CASSLGRANYGYTF
cdr3_nt: TGTGCCAGCAGCTTAGGACGGGCTAACTATGGCTACACCTTC

v_call: TRBV19
clone_size: -
j_call: TRBJ2-3
d_call: TRBD1
cdr3_aa: CASSIAGTDVTQYF
cdr3_nt: TGTGCCAGTAGTATAGCCGGGACAGATGTTACGCAGTATTTT

v_call: TRBV19
clone_size: -
j_call: TRBJ1-5
d_call: TRBD1
cdr3_aa: CASSIDPRTGGIQPQHF
cdr3_nt: TGTGCCAGTAGTATCGACCCTAGGACAGGGGGCATTCAGCCCCAGCATTTT